The clone carrying this T cell receptor (beta chain) was counted a single time. Its antigen remains unknown. These data originate in a study of OX40 agonist ivuxolimab in advanced cancers. Overall study findings and caveats: Low normalized T-cell clonal expansion also characterized some of the nonresponders. Expanded clones belonging to CD8+ T cells outnumbered, on average, those of CD4+.

Profiling relied on immunoSEQ multiplex PCR, and the TCRdb table lists in-frame clones only, not all of them. The sample holds about 120,000 clones, 93% seen once. CDR1 is MNHNS and CDR2 is SASEGT in the germline V gene. Trimming removed 6 bases from V and 6 bases from J; junction bases left unmatched: 4. The CDR3 consists of 13 residues. The TCR comes from an adult with an advanced solid tumor such as melanoma, head and neck, liver or kidney cancer. The V call is TRBV6-1, the J call TRBJ2-7; TRBD1 matches at 11 bases. The specimen was CD4+ or CD8+ T cells sorted from blood, collected in a trial of the OX40 agonist ivuxolimab. The CDR3 bases are TGTGCCAGCAGGCACGGACAGGGGGCCGAGCAGTACTTC. It translates to CASRHGQGAEQYF.